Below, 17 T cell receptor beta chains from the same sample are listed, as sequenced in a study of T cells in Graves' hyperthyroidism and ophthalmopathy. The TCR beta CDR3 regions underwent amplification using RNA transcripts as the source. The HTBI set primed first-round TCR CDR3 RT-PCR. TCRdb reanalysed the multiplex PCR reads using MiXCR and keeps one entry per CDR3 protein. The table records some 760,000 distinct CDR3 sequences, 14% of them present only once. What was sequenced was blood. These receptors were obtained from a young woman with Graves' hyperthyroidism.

CDR3 residues: CASSIMDGNNEQFF. CDR3 DNA sequence: TGTGCCAGTAGTATTATGGACGGAAACAATGAGCAGTTCTTC. The chain uses TRBV19 and TRBJ2-1; no clear D. The germline gives CDR1 LNHDA, CDR2 SQIVND (reference sequence). The CDR3 consists of 14 residues. Trimming took off 3 bases at V and 5 bases at J, with 11 bases between the two ends.

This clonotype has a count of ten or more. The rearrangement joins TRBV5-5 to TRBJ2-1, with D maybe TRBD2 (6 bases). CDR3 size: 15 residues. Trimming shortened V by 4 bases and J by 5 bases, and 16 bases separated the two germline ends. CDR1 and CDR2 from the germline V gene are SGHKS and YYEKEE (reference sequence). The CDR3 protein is CASSRGTRTNNEQFF. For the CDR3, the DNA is TGTGCCAGCAGCCGTGGGACCCGGACTAACAATGAGCAGTTCTTC. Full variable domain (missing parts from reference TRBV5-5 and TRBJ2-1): DAGVTQSPTHLIKTRGQQVTLRCSPISGHKSVSWYQQVLGQGPQFIFQYYEKEERGRGNFPDRFSARQFPNYSSELNVNALLLGDSALYLCASSRGTRTNNEQFFGPGTRLTVL.

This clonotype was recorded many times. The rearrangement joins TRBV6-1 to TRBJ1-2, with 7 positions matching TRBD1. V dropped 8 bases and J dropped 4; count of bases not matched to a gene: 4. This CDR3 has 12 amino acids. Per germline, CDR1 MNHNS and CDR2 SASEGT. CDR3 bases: TGTGCCAGCCGGGACAGCTTCTATGGCTACACCTTC. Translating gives CASRDSFYGYTF.

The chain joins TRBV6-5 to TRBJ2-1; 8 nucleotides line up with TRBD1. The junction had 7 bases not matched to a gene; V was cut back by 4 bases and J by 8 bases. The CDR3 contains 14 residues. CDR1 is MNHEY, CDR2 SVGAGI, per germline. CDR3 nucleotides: TGTGCCAGCAGTTTCCGGACAGGGAACGATGAGCAGTTCTTC. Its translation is CASSFRTGNDEQFF.

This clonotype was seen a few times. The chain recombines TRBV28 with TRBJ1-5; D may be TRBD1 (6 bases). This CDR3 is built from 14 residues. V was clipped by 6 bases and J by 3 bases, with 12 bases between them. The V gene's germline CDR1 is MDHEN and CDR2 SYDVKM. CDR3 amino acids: CASRGGLVNQPQHF. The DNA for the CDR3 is TGTGCCAGCAGGGGGGGCCTAGTCAATCAGCCCCAGCATTTT.

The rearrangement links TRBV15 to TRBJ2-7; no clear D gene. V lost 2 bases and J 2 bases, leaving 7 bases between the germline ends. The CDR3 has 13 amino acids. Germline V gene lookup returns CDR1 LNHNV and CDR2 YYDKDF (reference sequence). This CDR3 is CATSRSITYEQYF. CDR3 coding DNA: TGTGCCACCAGCAGATCGATAACCTACGAGCAGTACTTC.

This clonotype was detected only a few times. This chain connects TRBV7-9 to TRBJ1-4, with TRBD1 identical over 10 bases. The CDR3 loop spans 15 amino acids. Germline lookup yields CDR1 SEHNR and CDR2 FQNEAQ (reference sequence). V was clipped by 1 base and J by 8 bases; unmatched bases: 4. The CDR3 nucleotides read TGTGCCAGCAGCTTAGGGGACAGGGGAAAGGAAAAACTGTTTTTT. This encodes CASSLGDRGKEKLFF. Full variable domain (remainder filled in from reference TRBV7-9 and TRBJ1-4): DTGVSQNPRHKITKRGQNVTFRCDPISEHNRLYWYRQTLGQGPEFLTYFQNEAQLEKSRLLSDRFSAERPKGSFSTLEIQRTEQGDSAMYLCASSLGDRGKEKLFFGSGTQLSVL.

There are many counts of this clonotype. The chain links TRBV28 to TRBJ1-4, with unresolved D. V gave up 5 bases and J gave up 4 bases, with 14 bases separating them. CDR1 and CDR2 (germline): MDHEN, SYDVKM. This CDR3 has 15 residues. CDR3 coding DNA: TGTGCCAGCAGTGAGAGAGAGACGTTTAATGAAAAACTGTTTTTT. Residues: CASSERETFNEKLFF.

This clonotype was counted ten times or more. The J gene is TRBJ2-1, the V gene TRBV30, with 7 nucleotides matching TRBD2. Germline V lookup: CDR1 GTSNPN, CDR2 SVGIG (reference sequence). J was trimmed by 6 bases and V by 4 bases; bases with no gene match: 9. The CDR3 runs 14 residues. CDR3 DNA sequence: TGTGCCTGGATTTCGCCTGGGGGGGGCAATGAGCAGTTCTTC. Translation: CAWISPGGGNEQFF.

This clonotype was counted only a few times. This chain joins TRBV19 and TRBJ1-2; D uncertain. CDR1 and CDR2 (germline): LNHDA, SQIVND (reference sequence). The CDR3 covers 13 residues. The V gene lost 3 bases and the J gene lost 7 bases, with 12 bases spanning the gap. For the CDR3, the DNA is TGTGCCAGTAGTATCTTACAGCTGGCTGGCTACACCTTC. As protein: CASSILQLAGYTF.

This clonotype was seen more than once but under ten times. In nucleotides, the CDR3 is TGTGCCAGCTGCGTGCACAGCAACTACAATGAGCAGTTCTTC. This gives the protein CASCVHSNYNEQFF. This chain links TRBV6-1 with TRBJ2-1; D is unresolved. The CDR3 runs to 14 residues. Germline V gives CDR1 MNHNS, CDR2 SASEGT. V lost 8 bases and J lost 3, with 14 bases in between.

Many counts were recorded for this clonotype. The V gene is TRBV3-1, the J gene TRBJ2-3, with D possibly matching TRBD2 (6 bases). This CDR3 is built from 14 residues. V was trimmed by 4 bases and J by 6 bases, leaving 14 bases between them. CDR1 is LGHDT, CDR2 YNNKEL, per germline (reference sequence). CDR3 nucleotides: TGTGCCAGCAGCCTGATAGCGGCCCCGGATACGCAGTATTTT. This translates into CASSLIAAPDTQYF.

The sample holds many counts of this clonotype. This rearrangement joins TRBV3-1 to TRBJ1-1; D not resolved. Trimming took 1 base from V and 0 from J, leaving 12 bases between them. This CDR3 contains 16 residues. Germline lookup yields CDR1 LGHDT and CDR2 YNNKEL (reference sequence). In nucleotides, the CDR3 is TGTGCCAGCAGCCAAGTGGGCCGCGCCTTGAACACTGAAGCTTTCTTT. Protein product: CASSQVGRALNTEAFF. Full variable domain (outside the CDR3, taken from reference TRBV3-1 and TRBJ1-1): DTAVSQTPKYLVTQMGNDKSIKCEQNLGHDTMYWYKQDSKKFLKIMFSYNNKELIINETVPNRFSPKSPDKAHLNLHINSLELGDSAVYFCASSQVGRALNTEAFFGQGTRLTVV.

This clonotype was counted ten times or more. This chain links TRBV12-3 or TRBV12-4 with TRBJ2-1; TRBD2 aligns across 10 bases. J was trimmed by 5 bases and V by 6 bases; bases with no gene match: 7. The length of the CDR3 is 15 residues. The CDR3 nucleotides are TGTGCCAGCAGGCCCGGGACTAGCGCCCACAATGAGCAGTTCTTC. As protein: CASRPGTSAHNEQFF.

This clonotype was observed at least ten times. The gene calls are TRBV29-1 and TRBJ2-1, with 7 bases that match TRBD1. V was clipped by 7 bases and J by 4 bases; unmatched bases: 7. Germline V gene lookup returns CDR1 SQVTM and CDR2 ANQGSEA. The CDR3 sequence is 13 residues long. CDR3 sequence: CSGAGGSYNEQFF. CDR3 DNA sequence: TGCAGCGGTGCAGGGGGATCTTACAATGAGCAGTTCTTC.

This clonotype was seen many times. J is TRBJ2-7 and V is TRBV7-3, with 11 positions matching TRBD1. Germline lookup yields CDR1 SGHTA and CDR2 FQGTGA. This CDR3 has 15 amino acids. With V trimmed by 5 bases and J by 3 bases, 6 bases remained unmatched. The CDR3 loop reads CASSPGGTGGYEQYF. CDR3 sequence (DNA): TGTGCCAGCAGCCCAGGTGGGACAGGGGGCTACGAGCAGTACTTC.

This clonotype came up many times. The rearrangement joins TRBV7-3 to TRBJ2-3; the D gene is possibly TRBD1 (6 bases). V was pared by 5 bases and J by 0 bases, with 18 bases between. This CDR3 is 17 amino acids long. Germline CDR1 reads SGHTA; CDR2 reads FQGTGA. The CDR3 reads CASSPSDRRTSTDTQYF. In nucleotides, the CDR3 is TGTGCCAGCAGCCCGTCGGACAGACGGACTAGCACAGATACGCAGTATTTT. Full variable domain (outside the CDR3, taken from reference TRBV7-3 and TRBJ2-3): GAGVSQTPSNKVTEKGKYVELRCDPISGHTALYWYRQSLGQGPEFLIYFQGTGAADDSGLPNDRFFAVRPEGSVSTLKIQRTERGDSAVYLCASSPSDRRTSTDTQYFGPGTRLTVL.